Below, 30 T cell receptor beta chains from the same sample are listed, as sequenced in a study of monozygotic twins with inflammatory bowel disease (dated by TCRdb to about 2019). Receptor amplification or capture employed 5' RACE. Sequenced on an Illumina HiSeq 2500. The reads went through TCRdb reprocessing, and each CDR3 protein sequence gets one entry with no DNA. The table for this sample lists about 330,000 distinct CDR3 sequences. The ten largest make up 2% to 2.5% of the sample. The sequenced sample was blood. The receptors shown here come from a human donor with ulcerative colitis or Crohn's disease, or a healthy co-twin of an affected twin (not recorded which).

The chain is built from TRBV6-1 and TRBJ2-1; TCRdb outputs TRBD2, but without DNA this stays unchecked. The CDR3 length is 15 residues. The germline V gene encodes CDR1 MNHNS and CDR2 SASEGT. The CDR3 sequence is CASSIGLAGINEQFF.

V gene TRBV6-2 or TRBV6-3 combines with J gene TRBJ2-7; there is no DNA to check the TCRdb D call of TRBD1. The CDR3 totals 13 residues. The V gene's germline CDR1 is MNHEY and CDR2 SVGEGT. The CDR3: CASSYRDRYEQYF.

The chain combines TRBV5-1 with TRBJ1-2. Germline V gene sequence: CDR1 SGHRS, CDR2 YFSETQ. The CDR3 extends over 13 amino acids. CDR3 loop: CASSLATGDYYTF.

The chain uses TRBV5-6 and TRBJ2-7; lacking DNA, the TRBD1 call made by TCRdb goes unchecked. There are 16 residues in the CDR3. Germline V gene data show CDR1 as SGHDT and CDR2 as YYEEEE. The CDR3 reads CASSRDSTPSGSEQYF.

CDR3 amino acids: CSAGLASNQPQHF. This chain links TRBV20-1 with TRBJ1-5. This CDR3 comprises 13 residues. CDR1 DFQATT and CDR2 SNEGSKA come from the germline V gene (reference sequence).

The rearrangement joins TRBV12-3 or TRBV12-4 to TRBJ2-1; TCRdb proposes TRBD1, but this gene call is untestable without DNA. This CDR3 contains 12 residues. The CDR3 loop is CASSLQGDEQFF.

The V call is TRBV7-9, the J call TRBJ1-6; TCRdb reports TRBD1, a call that lacks DNA to check it against. The CDR3 is 15 amino acids. Germline V gene lookup returns CDR1 SEHNR and CDR2 FQNEAQ (reference sequence). This CDR3 is CASSSRAADNSPLHF.

The chain links TRBV5-1 to TRBJ2-7; TCRdb selects TRBD1, and the lack of DNA leaves this call unchecked. The CDR3 is 13 amino acids. CDR1 and CDR2 (germline): SGHRS, YFSETQ. This CDR3 reads CASSLGQNYEQYF.

The chain links TRBV7-8 to TRBJ1-4; the D gene TCRdb calls, TRBD1, cannot be checked with no DNA. CDR3 length: 16 amino acids. Germline CDR1 and CDR2: SGHVS and FQNEAQ. The CDR3 here is CASSTPTGFLSEKLFF.

V is TRBV12-3 or TRBV12-4 and J is TRBJ2-3; TCRdb proposes TRBD1, but this gene call is untestable without DNA. This CDR3 region has 15 residues. The CDR3 is CASTALGLITDTQYF.

This chain uses TRBV28 with TRBJ1-1. Germline V lookup: CDR1 MDHEN, CDR2 SYDVKM. This CDR3 region has 14 residues. The CDR3 spells CASSLADGYTEAFF.

The CDR3 sequence is CASSLDQLTGELFF. This chain connects TRBV11-3 to TRBJ2-2. Germline V CDR1 and CDR2: SGHNT, YENEEA. The CDR3 is 14 residues long.

The rearrangement links TRBV5-1 to TRBJ2-1; TCRdb calls TRBD2, which cannot be checked without DNA. Germline values: CDR1 SGHRS, CDR2 YFSETQ. CDR3 length equals 15 residues. CDR3 region: CASSREGRSYNEQFF. The whole variable domain, filled in from reference TRBV5-1 and TRBJ2-1, reads KAGVTQTPRYLIKTRGQQVTLSCSPISGHRSVSWYQQTPGQGLQFLFEYFSETQRNKGNFPGRFSGRQFSNSRSEMNVSTLELGDSALYLCASSREGRSYNEQFFGPGTRLTVL.

This chain connects TRBV30 to TRBJ1-2; no DNA is available, so the TRBD1 call from TCRdb remains unchecked. The CDR3 totals 14 residues. From germline, CDR1 is GTSNPN and CDR2 SVGIG (reference sequence). CDR3 residues: CAWSVEAGNYGYTF.

The rearrangement uses TRBV27 and TRBJ1-1; TCRdb's D gene call, TRBD1, goes unchecked for lack of DNA. Per the germline V gene, CDR1 is MNHEY and CDR2 is SMNVEV (reference sequence). The CDR3 consists of 13 residues. The CDR3 reads CASSITGATEAFF.

This rearrangement joins TRBV7-2 to TRBJ2-7. The CDR3 consists of 15 residues. Germline values: CDR1 SGHTA, CDR2 FQGNSA. The CDR3 loop reads CASSLRGARVYEQYF. The full variable domain, completed using reference TRBV7-2 and TRBJ2-7, is GAGVSQSPSNKVTEKGKDVELRCDPISGHTALYWYRQSLGQGLEFLIYFQGNSAPDKSGLPSDRFSAERTGGSVSTLTIQRTQQEDSAVYLCASSLRGARVYEQYFGPGTRLTVT.

This chain uses TRBV30 with TRBJ1-5. The CDR3 extends over 13 amino acids. Per germline, CDR1 GTSNPN and CDR2 SVGIG (reference sequence). This chain's CDR3 is CACSEGGNQPQHF.

V usage is TRBV7-8 and J usage is TRBJ1-2; TCRdb proposes TRBD1, but this gene call is untestable without DNA. CDR3 length: 13 residues. From germline, CDR1 is SGHVS and CDR2 FQNEAQ. The CDR3 reads CASSRGTAGGYTF. The full variable domain, completed using reference TRBV7-8 and TRBJ1-2, is GAGVSQSPRYKVAKRGQDVALRCDPISGHVSLFWYQQALGQGPEFLTYFQNEAQLDKSGLPSDRFFAERPEGSVSTLKIQRTQQEDSAVYLCASSRGTAGGYTFGSGTRLTVV.

The V call is TRBV7-9, the J call TRBJ2-2; the TRBD1 assignment by TCRdb is unverifiable without DNA. CDR1 and CDR2 (germline): SEHNR, FQNEAQ (reference sequence). CDR3 length equals 16 residues. CDR3 amino acids: CASSSHTGGGTGELFF.

V and J are TRBV4-1 and TRBJ2-2. Per germline, CDR1 MGHRA and CDR2 YSYEKL. This CDR3 is built from 16 residues. CDR3 region: CASSQVTFQNTGELFF.

The chain recombines TRBV20-1 with TRBJ2-3; TCRdb selects TRBD1, and the lack of DNA leaves this call unchecked. Germline CDR1 reads DFQATT; CDR2 reads SNEGSKA (reference sequence). The CDR3 has 14 residues. CDR3 protein: CSATMTGSADTQYF.

The chain is built from TRBV29-1 and TRBJ2-7; the D call of TRBD1 rests on TCRdb alone, since no DNA is present to check it. Germline CDR1 SQVTM, CDR2 ANQGSEA. This CDR3 comprises 14 residues. The CDR3 is CSVRDGTGVNEQYF.

This chain uses TRBV29-1 with TRBJ2-7; TCRdb reports TRBD2, a call that lacks DNA to check it against. Germline V gene lookup returns CDR1 SQVTM and CDR2 ANQGSEA. The CDR3 runs 14 residues. The CDR3: CSGVLAGAPYEQYF.

The chain employs TRBV10-3 and TRBJ2-3; the TCRdb call, TRBD1, lacks DNA for checking. The CDR3 totals 16 residues. Germline CDR1 ENHRY, CDR2 SYGVKD. This CDR3 is CAISQTRGQSTDTQYF.

V gene TRBV7-9 combines with J gene TRBJ2-1; the D call from TCRdb, TRBD1, cannot be confirmed without DNA. This CDR3 spans 12 amino acids. From germline, CDR1 is SEHNR and CDR2 FQNEAQ (reference sequence). The CDR3 reads CASSISGGEQFF.

The chain is built from TRBV20-1 and TRBJ2-6; there is no DNA to check the TCRdb D call of TRBD1. CDR1 and CDR2 (germline): DFQATT, SNEGSKA (reference sequence). CDR3 length: 15 residues. The CDR3 spells CSANTGGYGANVLTF.

The chain uses TRBV28 and TRBJ1-5. The CDR3 is 13 amino acids. Per the germline V gene, CDR1 is MDHEN and CDR2 is SYDVKM. The CDR3 sequence: CASRGADNQPQHF.

The chain couples TRBV5-1 to TRBJ2-4; TCRdb's D call of TRBD2 is untestable without DNA. Germline V gene data show CDR1 as SGHRS and CDR2 as YFSETQ. CDR3 length: 17 residues. The CDR3 protein is CASSFRGGIQAKNIQYF.

The chain joins TRBV10-1 to TRBJ2-7; TCRdb names TRBD1, which stays unverified in the absence of DNA. The CDR3 runs 12 residues. In germline, CDR1 is WNHNN, CDR2 SYGVQD (reference sequence). CDR3 sequence reads: CASSVGGSEQYF.

The chain couples TRBV20-1 to TRBJ1-5; no DNA is available, so the TRBD1 call from TCRdb remains unchecked. This CDR3 contains 13 residues. CDR1 and CDR2 (germline): DFQATT, SNEGSKA (reference sequence). CDR3 region: CSATDRVNQPQHF.